Many counts were recorded for the clone carrying this T cell receptor beta chain. Losses at the gene ends were 7 bases for V and 4 bases for J; bases not matched to a gene: 20. From germline, CDR1 is SGHAT and CDR2 FQNNGV. This CDR3 spans 18 amino acids. The source of the sample is a study of CD8 T cells in ankylosing spondylitis. TCRdb reanalysed the 5' RACE reads using MiXCR and keeps one entry per CDR3 protein. The sample has around 300,000 distinct CDR3 sequences; around 20% are singletons. The sample consisted of blood, either unsorted or a sorted T cell fraction (not recorded which). The genes are TRBV11-2 and TRBJ1-2; the match to TRBD1 covers 8 bases. The sequence derives from a female donor with ankylosing spondylitis or in good health (not recorded which). CDR3 nucleotide sequence: TGTGCCAGCATCCTTCTCGTCTCCGGGACAGGAGATCGCTATGGCTACACCTTC. This translates into CASILLVSGTGDRYGYTF.